These 20 T cell receptor beta chains came from one sample sequenced in a study of OX40 agonist ivuxolimab in advanced cancers. TCRdb's copy holds only in-frame clones and misses some; the assay was immunoSEQ multiplex PCR. The repertoire holds approximately 100,000 clones, approximately 88% seen once, with roughly 0.5% in the top ten. The sequencing here drew on CD4+ or CD8+ T cells sorted from blood, taken in a trial of the OX40 agonist ivuxolimab. All receptors come from an adult with an advanced solid tumor such as melanoma, head and neck, liver or kidney cancer.

This rearrangement joins TRBV9 to TRBJ2-1; D is perhaps TRBD2 (6 bases). The V end was cut by 2 bases, the J end by 10 bases, with 13 bases between. CDR3 size: 13 residues. Germline CDR1 is SGDLS and CDR2 is YYNGEE. The CDR3 sequence is CASSVTTSGEQFF. The CDR3 nucleotides read TGTGCCAGCAGCGTTACGACTAGTGGCGAGCAGTTCTTC.

The gene calls are TRBV25-1 and TRBJ2-7; unclear D gene. Deletions cut 5 bases from V and 3 bases from J, with 14 bases between. Germline V gives CDR1 MGHDK, CDR2 SYGVNS. This CDR3 comprises 14 residues. The CDR3 nucleotides are TGTGCCAGCAGTAGACGGAGCCGCTTCTACGAGCAGTACTTC. This gives the protein CASSRRSRFYEQYF.

The chain uses TRBV29-1 and TRBJ1-1; 7 bases are shared with TRBD1. Germline V gene data show CDR1 as SQVTM and CDR2 as ANQGSEA. The CDR3 loop spans 12 amino acids. V shed 6 bases and J 6 bases; nucleotides not matched to a gene: 7. The CDR3 loop reads CSVQTGYPEAFF. In DNA form, the CDR3 reads TGCAGCGTGCAGACAGGGTACCCTGAAGCTTTCTTT.

This chain connects TRBV4-3 to TRBJ1-6; no clear D gene. The CDR3 has 15 residues. Deletions cut 3 bases from V and 3 bases from J, with 9 bases between. CDR1 and CDR2 (germline): LGHNA, YSLEER. In DNA form, the CDR3 reads TGCGCCAGCAGCCATGGCAGTAACTATAATTCACCCCTCCACTTT. Its translation is CASSHGSNYNSPLHF.

This chain uses TRBV2 with TRBJ2-3; TRBD1 agrees at 8 bases. The CDR3 consists of 12 residues. J gave up 5 bases and V 10 bases, and 5 bases lay outside the gene matches. Germline CDR1 reads SNHLY; CDR2 reads FYNNEI. The CDR3 spells CAMGQVLDTQYF. The CDR3 DNA is TGTGCCATGGGACAGGTCCTAGATACGCAGTATTTT.

A single count supports this clone. The gene calls are TRBV19 and TRBJ2-4, with 8 bases fitting TRBD1. Germline CDR1 is LNHDA and CDR2 is SQIVND (reference sequence). The CDR3 spans 16 residues. The ends lost 0 bases at V and 0 bases at J; junction bases unmatched: 1. The CDR3 is CASSIDRGLAKNIQYF. For the CDR3, the DNA is TGTGCCAGTAGTATAGACAGGGGGCTAGCCAAAAACATTCAGTACTTC.

This clone was counted between two and nine times. V gene TRBV6-5 combines with J gene TRBJ1-2; D is unclear. Per germline, CDR1 MNHEY and CDR2 SVGAGI. The CDR3 extends over 11 amino acids. The germline V and J ends were trimmed by 6 bases and 8 bases, with 10 bases remaining between them. CDR3 protein: CASSPRRGYTF. DNA of the CDR3: TGTGCCAGCAGCCCCCGACGGGGCTACACCTTC.

V and J are TRBV7-2 and TRBJ2-1; the D gene could be TRBD1 or TRBD2 (5 bases each). Germline V gives CDR1 SGHTA, CDR2 FQGNSA. The V end lost 0 bases, the J end lost 3 bases, and 9 bases lay between the germline ends. The CDR3 has 15 amino acids. CDR3 nucleotides: TGTGCCAGCAGCTTAGCGGGGGTGGTCTACAATGAGCAGTTCTTC. As protein: CASSLAGVVYNEQFF.

This chain connects TRBV6-1 to TRBJ2-3; D call uncertain. Trimming cost V 4 bases and J 2 bases, with 7 bases left between them. In germline, CDR1 is MNHNS, CDR2 SASEGT. This CDR3 comprises 13 residues. DNA for the CDR3: TGTGCCAGCAGTGCCTTTGCCACAGATACGCAGTATTTT. It encodes CASSAFATDTQYF.

V is TRBV29-1 and J is TRBJ1-2; D possibly corresponds to TRBD1 (5 bases). From germline, CDR1 is SQVTM and CDR2 ANQGSEA. This CDR3 spans 13 amino acids. V was pared by 2 bases and J by 4 bases, with 11 bases between. The DNA for the CDR3 is TGCAGCGTTGAAATAGGGGTAGGCTATGGCTACACCTTC. It translates to CSVEIGVGYGYTF.

The chain joins TRBV18 to TRBJ2-7; D tentatively reads TRBD1 or TRBD2 (5 bases each). V was trimmed by 0 bases and J by 0 bases, leaving 12 bases between them. Germline V lookup: CDR1 KGHSH, CDR2 LQKENI. The CDR3 is 16 residues long. The CDR3 loop reads CASSPPLWDGSYEQYF. The CDR3 nucleotides are TGTGCCAGCTCACCACCGTTGTGGGACGGCTCCTACGAGCAGTACTTC.

The chain employs TRBV5-1 and TRBJ1-4, with 10 nucleotides matching TRBD1. V shed 4 bases and J 6 bases; nucleotides not matched to a gene: 3. The CDR3 has 14 amino acids. The germline V gene encodes CDR1 SGHRS and CDR2 YFSETQ. DNA of the CDR3: TGCGCCAGCAGCGCCGGGACAGGGGATGAAAAACTGTTTTTT. Translating it yields CASSAGTGDEKLFF.

The rearrangement uses TRBV7-9 and TRBJ2-6; D unresolved. The CDR3 length is 16 residues. Trimming took off 1 base at V and 1 base at J, with 8 bases between the two ends. Germline CDR1 reads SEHNR; CDR2 reads FQNEAQ (reference sequence). In nucleotides, the CDR3 is TGTGCCAGCAGCTTAGATCTGGGATCTGGGGCCAACGTCCTGACTTTC. Amino acid sequence: CASSLDLGSGANVLTF.

This clone was counted only a few times. This chain uses TRBV7-8 with TRBJ1-2; 7 bases map to TRBD1. The CDR3 runs to 14 residues. V gave up 5 bases and J gave up 8 bases; unmatched junction bases: 11. The germline V gene encodes CDR1 SGHVS and CDR2 FQNEAQ. The CDR3 nucleotides are TGTGCCAGCAGCGGCTGGGACAGCAGGGACGGCTACACCTTC. Protein sequence: CASSGWDSRDGYTF.

The chain links TRBV28 to TRBJ2-2; 9 nucleotides agree with TRBD1. This CDR3 has 16 residues. From germline, CDR1 is MDHEN and CDR2 SYDVKM. Trimming removed 5 bases from V and 6 bases from J; junction bases left unmatched: 10. The chain's CDR3 is CASSRRWDRVSGELFF. CDR3 bases: TGTGCCAGCAGTCGACGGTGGGACAGGGTGTCCGGGGAGCTGTTTTTT.

The chain uses TRBV4-2 and TRBJ2-2; TRBD2 matches at 7 bases. The CDR3 is made up of 19 amino acids. Germline loops: CDR1 LGHNA, CDR2 YNFKEQ. With 0 bases clipped from V and 4 bases from J, the junction kept 14 bases outside the gene matches. This CDR3 reads CASSQESGRRGFFTGELFF. The CDR3 DNA sequence: TGTGCCAGCAGCCAAGAGTCAGGGCGGCGGGGGTTTTTCACCGGGGAGCTGTTTTTT.

This clone was observed a single time. One junction end disagrees with the germline gene, perhaps due to a read error. The V call is TRBV19, the J call TRBJ2-1; the D gene could be TRBD1 or TRBD2 (5 bases each). Germline lookup yields CDR1 LNHDA and CDR2 SQIVND (reference sequence). This CDR3 has 13 amino acids. Written as DNA, the CDR3 is TGTGCCTGCCGGGGCCCCTCCTTCAATGAGCAGTTCTTC. This codes for CACRGPSFNEQFF.

This clone came up once. The J gene is TRBJ2-1, the V gene TRBV5-1, with D perhaps matching TRBD1 or TRBD2 (5 bases each). V gave up 3 bases and J gave up 0 bases, with 22 bases separating them. The CDR3 sequence is 19 residues long. Germline V gene data show CDR1 as SGHRS and CDR2 as YFSETQ. CDR3 DNA: TGCGCCAGCAGCTCCCCGGCTGGTGGACCAGGGAGCTCCTACAATGAGCAGTTCTTC. This sequence encodes CASSSPAGGPGSSYNEQFF.

The chain joins TRBV7-3 to TRBJ2-1, with 7 bases that match TRBD1. The germline V gene encodes CDR1 SGHTA and CDR2 FQGTGA. This CDR3 is built from 15 residues. V gave up 0 bases and J gave up 3 bases; unmatched junction bases: 2. CDR3 sequence (DNA): TGTGCCAGCAGCTTAACCAGGGACAGCTACAATGAGCAGTTCTTC. This sequence encodes CASSLTRDSYNEQFF.

The CDR3 DNA reads TGTGCCAGTAGCGCCAATATGGAAAAACTGTTTTTT. Protein product: CASSANMEKLFF. This rearrangement joins TRBV19 to TRBJ1-4; D gene unclear. Germline V gene sequence: CDR1 LNHDA, CDR2 SQIVND (reference sequence). The CDR3 totals 12 residues. V lost 6 bases to trimming and J lost 8 bases, with 10 bases between them. Filled out from reference TRBV19 and TRBJ1-4, the complete variable domain reads DGGITQSPKYLFRKEGQNVTLSCEQNLNHDAMYWYRQDPGQGLRLIYYSQIVNDFQKGDIAEGYSVSREKKESFPLTVTSAQKNPTAFYLCASSANMEKLFFGSGTQLSVL.